This T cell receptor beta chain was recovered during a study of CD8 T cells in Susac syndrome. The RNA input was roughly 0.45 to 1 ug, and it was reverse transcribed with random hexamers. TCRdb analysed the immunoSEQ multiplex PCR reads with MiXCR anew, one entry per CDR3 protein. The data contain some 450,000 distinct CDR3 sequences, more than 80% of them singletons. The TCR comes from a human donor with multiple sclerosis. The sample comprised CD8+ T cells from PBMCs.

The CDR3 protein is CSVRTGAAYEQYF. In nucleotides, the CDR3 is TGCAGCGTCCGTACCGGGGCCGCCTACGAGCAGTACTTC. V usage is TRBV29-1 and J usage is TRBJ2-7, with D perhaps assigned TRBD1 or TRBD2 (5 bases each). The CDR3 sequence is 13 residues long. Trimming removed 6 bases at V and 2 bases at J, with 14 bases between. Germline-derived CDR1 and CDR2 are SQVTM and ANQGSEA.